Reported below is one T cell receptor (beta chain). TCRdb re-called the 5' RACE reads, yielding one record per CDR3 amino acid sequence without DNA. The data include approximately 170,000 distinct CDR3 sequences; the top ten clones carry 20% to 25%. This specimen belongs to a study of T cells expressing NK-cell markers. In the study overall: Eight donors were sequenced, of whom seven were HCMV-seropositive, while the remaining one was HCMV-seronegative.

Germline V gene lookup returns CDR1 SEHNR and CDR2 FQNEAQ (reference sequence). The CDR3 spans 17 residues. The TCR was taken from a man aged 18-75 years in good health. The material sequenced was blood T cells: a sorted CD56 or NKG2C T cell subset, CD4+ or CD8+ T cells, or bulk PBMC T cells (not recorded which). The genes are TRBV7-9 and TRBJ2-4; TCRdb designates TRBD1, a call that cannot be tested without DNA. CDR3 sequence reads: CASSWVGTERKKNIQYF.